The source of this TCR beta chain is a study of OX40 agonist ivuxolimab in advanced cancers. General study findings and limits: Among the lowest peripheral clonal expansion occurred in 0.1-3.0 mg/kg partial responders.

V was shortened by 0 bases and J by 0 bases, with 7 bases between the two germline ends. This CDR3 is built from 16 residues. Per the germline V gene, CDR1 is SGHRS and CDR2 is YFSETQ. Worth noting for this clone: The target antigen is unknown.

This table comes from immunoSEQ multiplex PCR, and its TCRdb copy is limited to in-frame clones, with some not included. The data contain some 80,000 clones, more than 75% of them singletons. The TCR was taken from an adult with an advanced solid tumor such as melanoma, head and neck, liver or kidney cancer. The chain carries TRBV5-1 and TRBJ2-6; D may be TRBD2 (6 bases). This material consisted of CD4+ or CD8+ T cells sorted from blood, taken in a trial of the OX40 agonist ivuxolimab. The CDR3 bases are TGCGCCAGCAGCTTGGGCGGGACCTCTGGGGCCAACGTCCTGACTTTC. Translation gives CASSLGGTSGANVLTF.